This T cell receptor beta chain was obtained from a study of CD8+ T cells in alopecia areata. Study-wide findings and caveats: Resident alphabeta T cells of normal skin are also sequenced in scalp samples.

The germline V and J ends were trimmed by 3 bases and 6 bases, with 0 bases remaining between them. The CDR3 runs 9 residues. The germline V gene encodes CDR1 SQVTM and CDR2 ANQGSEA. RNA extraction was followed by reverse transcription into cDNA, which acted as the sequencing template. Clones were sequenced by immunoSEQ multiplex PCR, and TCRdb holds only the in-frame ones, with some missing. Here the sample spans roughly 150,000 clones, roughly 44% being singletons. This clone showed up just a few times. Its specificity is not known. The chain is built from TRBV29-1 and TRBJ2-1; the D is unclear. The material sequenced was CD4+ T cells sorted from blood. This receptor was taken from a human donor with alopecia areata. The CDR3 coding sequence is TGCAGCGTTGACAATGAGCAGTTCTTC. Its protein product is CSVDNEQFF.